These 2 T cell receptor beta chains originate from one sample sequenced in a study of neurological immune-mediated disorders. TCRdb reprocessed the 5' RACE reads via MiXCR and lists one record per CDR3 protein. The sample holds roughly 57,000 distinct CDR3 sequences, roughly 8.3% seen once. Sample time point: longitudinal time-point 3. The sample taken for sequencing was PBMCs. These receptors originate from a woman in her forties in good health.

The chain uses TRBV20-1 and TRBJ1-2, with a possible D match to TRBD1 (5 bases). The CDR3 extends over 13 amino acids. Germline V gene sequence: CDR1 DFQATT, CDR2 SNEGSKA (reference sequence). V was clipped by 6 bases and J by 5 bases, with 16 bases between them. CDR3 in amino acids: CSAPEDIGYGYTF. CDR3 DNA: TGCAGTGCCCCGGAGGACATAGGATATGGCTACACCTTC.

This clonotype was counted ten times or more. The chain uses TRBV5-1 and TRBJ2-1; the D gene is possibly TRBD2 (5 bases). Germline V gives CDR1 SGHRS, CDR2 YFSETQ. V gave up 2 bases and J gave up 3 bases, with 12 bases separating them. This CDR3 is 15 amino acids long. The CDR3 spells CASSLGRGLYNEQFF. The CDR3 coding sequence is TGCGCCAGCAGCTTAGGACGCGGACTCTACAATGAGCAGTTCTTC.